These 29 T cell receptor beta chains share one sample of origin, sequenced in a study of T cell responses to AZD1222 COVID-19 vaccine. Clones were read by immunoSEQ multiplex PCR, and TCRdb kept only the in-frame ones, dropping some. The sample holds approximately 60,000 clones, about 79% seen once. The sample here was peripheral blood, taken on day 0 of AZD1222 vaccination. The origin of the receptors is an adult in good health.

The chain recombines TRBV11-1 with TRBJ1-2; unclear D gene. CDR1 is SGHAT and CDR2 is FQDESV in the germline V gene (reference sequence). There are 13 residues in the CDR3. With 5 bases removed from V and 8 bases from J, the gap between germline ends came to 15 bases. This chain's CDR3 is CASSPNSARGYTF. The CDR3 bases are TGTGCCAGCAGCCCGAATTCTGCGAGGGGCTACACCTTC.

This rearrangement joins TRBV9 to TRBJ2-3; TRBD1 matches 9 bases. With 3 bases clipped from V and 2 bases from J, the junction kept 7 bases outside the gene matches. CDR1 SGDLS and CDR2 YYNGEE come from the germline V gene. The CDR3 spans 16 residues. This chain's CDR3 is CASSGHRGRTTDTQYF. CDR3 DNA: TGTGCCAGCAGCGGTCACAGGGGGCGCACCACAGATACGCAGTATTTT.

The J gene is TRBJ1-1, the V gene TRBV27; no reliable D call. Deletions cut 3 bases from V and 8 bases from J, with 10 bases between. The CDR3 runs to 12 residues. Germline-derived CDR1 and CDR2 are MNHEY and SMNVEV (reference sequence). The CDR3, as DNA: TGTGCCAGCAGTTTGAGGAATGGGGAAGCTTTCTTT. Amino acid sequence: CASSLRNGEAFF.

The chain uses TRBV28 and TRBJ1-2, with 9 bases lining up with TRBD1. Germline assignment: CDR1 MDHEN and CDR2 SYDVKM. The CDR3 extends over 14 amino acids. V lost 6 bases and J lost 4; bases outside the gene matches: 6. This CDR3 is CASRFTGGPYGYTF. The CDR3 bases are TGTGCCAGCAGATTTACAGGGGGCCCCTATGGCTACACCTTC.

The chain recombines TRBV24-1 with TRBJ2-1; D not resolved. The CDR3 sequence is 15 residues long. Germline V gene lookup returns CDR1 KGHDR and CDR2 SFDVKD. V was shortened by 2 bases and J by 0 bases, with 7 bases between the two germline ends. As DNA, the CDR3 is TGTGCCACCAGTGATTGGGGAAGCTCCTACAATGAGCAGTTCTTC. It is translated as CATSDWGSSYNEQFF.

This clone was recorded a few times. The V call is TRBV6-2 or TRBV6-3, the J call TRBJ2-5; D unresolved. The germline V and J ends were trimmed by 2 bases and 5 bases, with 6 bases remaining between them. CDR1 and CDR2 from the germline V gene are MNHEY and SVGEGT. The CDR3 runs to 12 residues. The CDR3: CASSYDSETQYF. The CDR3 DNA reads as TGTGCCAGCAGTTACGACTCGGAGACCCAGTACTTC.

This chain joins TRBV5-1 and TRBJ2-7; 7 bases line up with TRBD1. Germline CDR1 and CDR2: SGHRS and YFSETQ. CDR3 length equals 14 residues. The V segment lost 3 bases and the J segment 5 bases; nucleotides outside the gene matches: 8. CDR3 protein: CASSSQGLGDEQYF. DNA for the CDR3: TGCGCCAGCAGCTCACAGGGGTTGGGGGACGAGCAGTACTTC.

The CDR3 region has the DNA TGTGCCAGCTCACCATCTAGTGGGGCCGCGGAGACCCAGTACTTC. Its protein is CASSPSSGAAETQYF. The rearrangement uses TRBV18 and TRBJ2-5, with TRBD1 as a possible D gene (5 bases). The V end was cut by 2 bases, the J end by 5 bases, with 15 bases between. The CDR3 loop spans 15 amino acids. Germline CDR1 is KGHSH and CDR2 is LQKENI. The variable domain in full, completed from reference TRBV18 and TRBJ2-5, reads NAGVMQNPRHLVRRRGQEARLRCSPMKGHSHVYWYRQLPEEGLKFMVYLQKENIIDESGMPKERFSAEFPKEGPSILRIQQVVRGDSAAYFCASSPSSGAAETQYFGPGTRLLVL.

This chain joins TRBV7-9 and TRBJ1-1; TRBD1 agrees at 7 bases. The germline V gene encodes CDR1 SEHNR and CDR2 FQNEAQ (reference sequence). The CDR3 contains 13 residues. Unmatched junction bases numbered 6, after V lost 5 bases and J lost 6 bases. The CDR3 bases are TGTGCCAGCAGCGTAACAGGGGTAGCTGAAGCTTTCTTT. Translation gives CASSVTGVAEAFF.

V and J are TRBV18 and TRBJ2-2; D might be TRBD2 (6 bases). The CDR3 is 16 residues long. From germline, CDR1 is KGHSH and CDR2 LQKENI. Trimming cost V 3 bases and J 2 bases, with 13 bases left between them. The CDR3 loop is CASSPTRPTNTGELFF. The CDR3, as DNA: TGTGCCAGCTCACCGACTAGACCTACCAACACCGGGGAGCTGTTTTTT.

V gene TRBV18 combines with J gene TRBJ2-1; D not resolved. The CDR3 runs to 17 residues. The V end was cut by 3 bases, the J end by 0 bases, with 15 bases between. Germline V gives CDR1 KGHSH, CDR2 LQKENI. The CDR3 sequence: CASSPPSRLGSYNEQFF. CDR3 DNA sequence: TGTGCCAGCTCACCCCCCTCTAGGTTAGGCTCCTACAATGAGCAGTTCTTC.

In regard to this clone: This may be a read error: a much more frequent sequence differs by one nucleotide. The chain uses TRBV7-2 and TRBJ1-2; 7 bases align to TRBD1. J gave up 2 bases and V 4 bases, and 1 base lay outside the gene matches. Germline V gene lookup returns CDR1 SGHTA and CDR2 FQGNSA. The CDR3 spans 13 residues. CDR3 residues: CASSSGQNYGYTF. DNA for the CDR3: TGTGCCAGCAGCTCGGGACAGAACTATGGCTACACCTTC.

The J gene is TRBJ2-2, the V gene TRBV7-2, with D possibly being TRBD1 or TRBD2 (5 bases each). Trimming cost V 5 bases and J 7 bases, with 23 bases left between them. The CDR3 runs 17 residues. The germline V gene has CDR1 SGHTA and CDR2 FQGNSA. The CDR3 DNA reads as TGTGCCAGCAGCATCTCTCCGGGACGGGCGACTGACGGGGAGCTGTTTTTT. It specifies CASSISPGRATDGELFF. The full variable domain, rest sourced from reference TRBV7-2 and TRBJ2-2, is GAGVSQSPSNKVTEKGKDVELRCDPISGHTALYWYRQSLGQGLEFLIYFQGNSAPDKSGLPSDRFSAERTGGSVSTLTIQRTQQEDSAVYLCASSISPGRATDGELFFGEGSRLTVL.

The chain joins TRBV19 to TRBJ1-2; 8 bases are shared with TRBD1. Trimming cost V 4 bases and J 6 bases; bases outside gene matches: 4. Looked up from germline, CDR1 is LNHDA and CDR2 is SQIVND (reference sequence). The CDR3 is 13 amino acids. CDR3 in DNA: TGTGCCAGTAGTAGTCAGGGGGCGGATGGCTACACCTTC. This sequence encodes CASSSQGADGYTF. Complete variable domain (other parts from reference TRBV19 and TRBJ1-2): DGGITQSPKYLFRKEGQNVTLSCEQNLNHDAMYWYRQDPGQGLRLIYYSQIVNDFQKGDIAEGYSVSREKKESFPLTVTSAQKNPTAFYLCASSSQGADGYTFGSGTRLTVV.

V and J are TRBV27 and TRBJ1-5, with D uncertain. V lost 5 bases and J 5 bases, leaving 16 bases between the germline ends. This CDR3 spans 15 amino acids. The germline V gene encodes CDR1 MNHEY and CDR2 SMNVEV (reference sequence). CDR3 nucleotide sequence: TGTGCCAGCAGTCCCACCATAATGGGAGATCAGCCCCAGCATTTT. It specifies CASSPTIMGDQPQHF.

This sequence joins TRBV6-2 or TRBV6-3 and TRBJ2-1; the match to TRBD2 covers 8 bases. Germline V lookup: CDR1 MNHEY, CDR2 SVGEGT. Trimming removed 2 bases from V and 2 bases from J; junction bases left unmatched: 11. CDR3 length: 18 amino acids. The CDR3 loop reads CASSYISGLGGPYNEQFF. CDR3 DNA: TGTGCCAGCAGTTACATTTCGGGACTAGGGGGGCCCTACAATGAGCAGTTCTTC.

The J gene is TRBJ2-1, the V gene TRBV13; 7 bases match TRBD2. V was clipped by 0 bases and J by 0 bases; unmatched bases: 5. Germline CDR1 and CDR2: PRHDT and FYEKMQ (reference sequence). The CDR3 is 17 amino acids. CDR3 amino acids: CASSLGLGGSSYNEQFF. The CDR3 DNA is TGTGCCAGCAGCTTAGGCCTGGGGGGGAGCTCCTACAATGAGCAGTTCTTC. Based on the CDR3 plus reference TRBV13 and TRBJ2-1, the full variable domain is AAGVIQSPRHLIKEKRETATLKCYPIPRHDTVYWYQQGPGQDPQFLISFYEKMQSDKGSIPDRFSAQQFSDYHSELNMSSLELGDSALYFCASSLGLGGSSYNEQFFGPGTRLTVL.

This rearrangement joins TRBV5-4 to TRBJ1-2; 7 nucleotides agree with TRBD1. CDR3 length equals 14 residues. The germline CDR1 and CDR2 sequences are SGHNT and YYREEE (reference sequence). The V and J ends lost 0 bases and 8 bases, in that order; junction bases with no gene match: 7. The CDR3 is CASSLGGRGGGYTF. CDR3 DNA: TGTGCCAGCAGCTTGGGTGGCAGGGGGGGAGGCTACACCTTC.

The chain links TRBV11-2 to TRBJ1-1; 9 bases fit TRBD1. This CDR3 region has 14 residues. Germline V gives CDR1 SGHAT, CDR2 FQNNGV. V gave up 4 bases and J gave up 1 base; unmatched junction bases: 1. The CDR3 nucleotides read TGTGCCAGCAGCTGGGGACAGGGGAACACTGAAGCTTTCTTT. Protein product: CASSWGQGNTEAFF.

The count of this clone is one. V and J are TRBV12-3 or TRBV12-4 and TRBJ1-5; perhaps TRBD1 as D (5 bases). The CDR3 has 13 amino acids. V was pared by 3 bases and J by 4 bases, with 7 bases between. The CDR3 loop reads CASSFTGNQPQHF. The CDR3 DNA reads TGTGCCAGCAGTTTCACAGGAAATCAGCCCCAGCATTTT.

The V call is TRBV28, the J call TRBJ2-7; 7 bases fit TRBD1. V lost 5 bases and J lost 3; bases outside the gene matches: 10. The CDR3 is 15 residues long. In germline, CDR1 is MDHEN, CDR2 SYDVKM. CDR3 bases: TGTGCCAGCAGTATTCCCGCAGGGGGTTACTACGAGCAGTACTTC. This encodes CASSIPAGGYYEQYF. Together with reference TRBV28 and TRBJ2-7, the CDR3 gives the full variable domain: DVKVTQSSRYLVKRTGEKVFLECVQDMDHENMFWYRQDPGLGLRLIYFSYDVKMKEKGDIPEGYSVSREKKERFSLILESASTNQTSMYLCASSIPAGGYYEQYFGPGTRLTVT.

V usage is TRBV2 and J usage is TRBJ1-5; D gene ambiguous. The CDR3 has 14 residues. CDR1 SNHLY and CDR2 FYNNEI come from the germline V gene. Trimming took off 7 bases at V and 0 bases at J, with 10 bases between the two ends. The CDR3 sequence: CASKALNSNQPQHF. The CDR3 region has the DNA TGTGCCAGCAAAGCTCTGAATAGCAATCAGCCCCAGCATTTT.

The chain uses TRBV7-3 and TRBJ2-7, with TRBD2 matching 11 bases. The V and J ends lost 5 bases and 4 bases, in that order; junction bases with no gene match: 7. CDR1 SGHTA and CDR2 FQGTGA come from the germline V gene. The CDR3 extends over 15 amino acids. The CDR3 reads CASSLGGTSGYEQYF. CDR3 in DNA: TGTGCCAGCAGCCTGGGGGGGACTAGCGGATACGAGCAGTACTTC.

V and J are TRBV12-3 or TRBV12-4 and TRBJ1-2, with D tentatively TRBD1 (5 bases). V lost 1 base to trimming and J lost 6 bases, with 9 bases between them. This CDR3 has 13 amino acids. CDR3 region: CASSLVQGHGYTF. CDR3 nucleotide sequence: TGTGCCAGCAGTTTAGTTCAGGGACATGGCTACACCTTC.

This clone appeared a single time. CDR3 residues: CASTPGRGNTIYF. The CDR3 region has the DNA TGTGCCAGTACACCCGGAAGGGGAAACACCATATATTTT. The chain combines TRBV19 with TRBJ1-3, with unresolved D. Germline CDR1 is LNHDA and CDR2 is SQIVND (reference sequence). This CDR3 has 13 residues. V was shortened by 7 bases and J by 4 bases, with 11 bases between the two germline ends.

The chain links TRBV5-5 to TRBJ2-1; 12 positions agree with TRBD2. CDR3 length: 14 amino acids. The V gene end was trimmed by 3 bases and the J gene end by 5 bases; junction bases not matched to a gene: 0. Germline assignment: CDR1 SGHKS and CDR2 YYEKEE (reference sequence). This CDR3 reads CASSSSGGDNEQFF. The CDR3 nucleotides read TGTGCCAGCAGCTCTAGCGGGGGGGACAATGAGCAGTTCTTC.

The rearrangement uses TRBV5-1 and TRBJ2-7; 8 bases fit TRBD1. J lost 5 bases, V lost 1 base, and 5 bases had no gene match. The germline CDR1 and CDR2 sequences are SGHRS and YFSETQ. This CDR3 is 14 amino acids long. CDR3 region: CASSLRTGKDEQYF. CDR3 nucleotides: TGCGCCAGCAGCTTGAGGACAGGGAAGGACGAGCAGTACTTC.

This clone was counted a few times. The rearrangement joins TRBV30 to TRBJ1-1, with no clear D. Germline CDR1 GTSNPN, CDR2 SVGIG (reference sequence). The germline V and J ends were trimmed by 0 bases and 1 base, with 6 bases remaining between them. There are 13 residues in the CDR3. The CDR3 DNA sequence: TGTGCCTGGAGTGTACTAGGGAACACTGAAGCTTTCTTT. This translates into CAWSVLGNTEAFF.

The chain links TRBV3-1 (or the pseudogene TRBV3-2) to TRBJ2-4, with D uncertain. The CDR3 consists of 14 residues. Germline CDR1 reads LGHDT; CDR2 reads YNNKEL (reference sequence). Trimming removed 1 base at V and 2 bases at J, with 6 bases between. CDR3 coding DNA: TGTGCCAGCAGCCAAGCGGATTCCAAAAACATTCAGTACTTC. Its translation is CASSQADSKNIQYF.